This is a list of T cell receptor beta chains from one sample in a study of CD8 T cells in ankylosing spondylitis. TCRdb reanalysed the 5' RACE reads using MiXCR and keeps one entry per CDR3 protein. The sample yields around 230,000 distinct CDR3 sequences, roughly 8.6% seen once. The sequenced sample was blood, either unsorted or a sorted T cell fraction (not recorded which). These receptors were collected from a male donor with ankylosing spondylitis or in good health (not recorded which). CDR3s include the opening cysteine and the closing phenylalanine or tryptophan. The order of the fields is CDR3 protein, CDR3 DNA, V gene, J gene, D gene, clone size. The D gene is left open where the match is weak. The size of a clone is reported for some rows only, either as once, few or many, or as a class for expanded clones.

CASSLAQGAEQFF,TGTGCCAGCAGTTTAGCGCAGGGGGCAGAGCAGTTCTTC,TRBV12-3/TRBV12-4,TRBJ2-1,TRBD1,many
CASSLADPRETQYF,TGTGCCAGCAGTTTAGCGGATCCCCGAGAGACCCAGTACTTC,TRBV12-3/TRBV12-4,TRBJ2-5,NA,NA
CASSRDTTNTGELFF,TGCGCCAGCAGCCGGGACACTACTAACACCGGGGAGCTGTTTTTT,TRBV5-1,TRBJ2-2,NA,many
CSATQTSGYTDTQYF,TGCAGTGCTACTCAGACTAGCGGCTACACAGATACGCAGTATTTT,TRBV20-1,TRBJ2-3,TRBD2,NA
CASGQSGGLIAKNIQYF,TGTGCCAGCGGACAATCCGGGGGCCTAATAGCCAAAAACATTCAGTACTTC,TRBV12-3/TRBV12-4,TRBJ2-4,NA,many
CSAIPAPKDEQYF,TGCAGTGCTATTCCGGCCCCCAAGGACGAGCAGTACTTC,TRBV20-1,TRBJ2-7,NA,many
CASSQGLSGANVLTF,TGTGCCAGCAGCCAAGGCCTCTCTGGGGCCAACGTCCTGACTTTC,TRBV4-2,TRBJ2-6,NA,many
CASSFTEQGSQPQHF,TGTGCCAGCAGTTTCACCGAACAGGGGTCGCAGCCCCAGCATTTT,TRBV5-5,TRBJ1-5,TRBD1,many
CSARGQETQYF,TGCAGCGCCAGGGGACAAGAGACCCAGTACTTC,TRBV29-1,TRBJ2-5,NA,many
CASSLGGGPFEQYF,TGTGCCAGCAGCTTAGGCGGGGGTCCCTTCGAGCAGTACTTC,TRBV7-6,TRBJ2-7,TRBD2,few
CASSLENAGANVLTF,TGCGCCAGCAGCTTGGAGAATGCTGGGGCCAACGTCCTGACTTTC,TRBV10-2,TRBJ2-6,NA,few
CASSALAGSINEQFF,TGTGCCAGCAGTGCGCTAGCGGGGTCTATTAATGAGCAGTTCTTC,TRBV6-2/TRBV6-3,TRBJ2-1,TRBD2,many
CASSFQPPGQGFEQYF,TGTGCCAGCAGCTTCCAACCCCCGGGACAGGGATTCGAGCAGTACTTC,TRBV5-5,TRBJ2-7,TRBD1,many
CASREPVGELFF,TGTGCCAGCAGGGAGCCAGTCGGGGAGCTGTTTTTT,TRBV27,TRBJ2-2,NA,many
CSARDRTPTGELFF,TGCAGTGCTAGAGATCGAACTCCCACAGGGGAGCTGTTTTTT,TRBV20-1,TRBJ2-2,NA,many
CASTRRTTNEQFF,TGTGCCAGCACCCGGCGGACTACTAATGAGCAGTTCTTC,TRBV12-3/TRBV12-4,TRBJ2-1,NA,many
CAWSRQKDTQYF,TGTGCCTGGAGTAGGCAAAAAGATACGCAGTATTTT,TRBV30,TRBJ2-3,NA,few
CASSSFSYEQYF,TGTGCCAGCAGCTCCTTCTCCTACGAGCAGTACTTC,TRBV7-2,TRBJ2-7,NA,many
CASSLLTSGHQETQYF,TGTGCCAGCAGCTTATTGACTAGCGGGCACCAAGAGACCCAGTACTTC,TRBV7-9,TRBJ2-5,TRBD2,NA
CSAREAGGRETQYF,TGCAGTGCTAGAGAAGCGGGAGGCCGGGAGACCCAGTACTTC,TRBV20-1,TRBJ2-5,TRBD2,NA
CASSARGLSSYEQYF,TGTGCCAGCAGCGCCAGGGGGCTAAGTTCCTACGAGCAGTACTTC,TRBV7-2,TRBJ2-7,TRBD1,few
CASRISGASTDTQYF,TGTGCCAGCAGAATCTCCGGGGCAAGCACAGATACGCAGTATTTT,TRBV12-3/TRBV12-4,TRBJ2-3,NA,many
CAWSNLGQADTEAFF,TGTGCCTGGAGTAATTTAGGACAGGCGGACACTGAAGCTTTCTTT,TRBV30,TRBJ1-1,TRBD1,many
CASSQAFDRFTEAFF,TGCGCCAGCAGCCAAGCATTCGACAGGTTCACTGAAGCTTTCTTT,TRBV4-1,TRBJ1-1,NA,NA
CASSPPWGEQFF,TGTGCCAGCAGTCCACCCTGGGGTGAGCAGTTCTTC,TRBV2,TRBJ2-1,NA,many
CAISEGGDEQFF,TGTGCCATCAGTGAGGGGGGCGATGAGCAGTTCTTC,TRBV10-3,TRBJ2-1,NA,many
CSARPRGRGRVGYEQYF,TGCAGTGCTAGACCCCGGGGTCGGGGTCGGGTAGGCTACGAGCAGTACTTC,TRBV20-1,TRBJ2-7,NA,few
CASSQPGLASTDTQYF,TGTGCCAGCAGTCAACCGGGACTAGCGAGCACAGATACGCAGTATTTT,TRBV6-2/TRBV6-3,TRBJ2-3,TRBD2,NA
CASSLGRGQVYEQYF,TGTGCCAGCAGCTTAGGAAGGGGACAGGTCTACGAGCAGTACTTC,TRBV7-2,TRBJ2-7,TRBD1,many
CASSLRLRSTDTQYF,TGTGCCAGCAGCTTACGGCTTCGGAGCACAGATACGCAGTATTTT,TRBV11-1,TRBJ2-3,NA,many
CASWKAGVSNQPQHF,TGTGCCAGTTGGAAGGCGGGGGTTAGCAATCAGCCCCAGCATTTT,TRBV6-2/TRBV6-3,TRBJ1-5,NA,many
CASGYRGDQPQHF,TGTGCCAGCGGTTACAGGGGGGACCAGCCCCAGCATTTT,TRBV7-2,TRBJ1-5,TRBD1,many
CASSLQWWETQYF,TGTGCCAGCAGCCTACAGTGGTGGGAGACCCAGTACTTC,TRBV5-5,TRBJ2-5,NA,few
CASSLGGSYQPQHF,TGTGCCAGCAGCTTGGGAGGATCGTATCAGCCCCAGCATTTT,TRBV5-8,TRBJ1-5,NA,many
CSARWTVQETQYF,TGCAGTGCTAGGTGGACGGTCCAAGAGACCCAGTACTTC,TRBV20-1,TRBJ2-5,NA,many
CASSLGPGGRDTQYF,TGTGCCAGCAGCTTGGGTCCAGGGGGTCGGGATACGCAGTATTTT,TRBV5-6,TRBJ2-3,TRBD1,few
CASRYGTSSSGANVLTF,TGCGCCAGCAGATACGGGACTAGCAGCTCTGGGGCCAACGTCCTGACTTTC,TRBV5-1,TRBJ2-6,TRBD2,many
CASSLAASFETQYF,TGTGCCAGCAGCTTAGCGGCTAGCTTTGAGACCCAGTACTTC,TRBV11-2,TRBJ2-5,NA,many
CASSFGAGMDEKLFF,TGTGCCAGCAGTTTCGGTGCAGGGATGGATGAAAAACTGTTTTTT,TRBV12-3/TRBV12-4,TRBJ1-4,NA,many
CASSLWGGTASSYEQYF,TGTGCCAGCAGCTTATGGGGGGGGACGGCCTCCTCCTACGAGCAGTACTTC,TRBV13,TRBJ2-7,TRBD2,many
CASSWAGTGDGEQYF,TGCGCCAGCAGCTGGGCCGGGACAGGGGATGGCGAGCAGTACTTC,TRBV5-1,TRBJ2-7,TRBD1,few
CSARGTSNEQFF,TGCAGTGCTAGGGGGACTAGCAATGAGCAGTTCTTC,TRBV20-1,TRBJ2-1,TRBD2,many
CASSPWEEEETQYF,TGTGCCAGCAGCCCCTGGGAGGAGGAAGAGACCCAGTACTTC,TRBV7-9,TRBJ2-5,NA,NA
CASSFRLGQDGYTF,TGCGCCAGCAGCTTCCGACTCGGACAGGATGGCTACACCTTC,TRBV5-1,TRBJ1-2,TRBD1,NA
CSFGTGVEQYF,TGCAGTTTCGGGACAGGGGTCGAGCAGTACTTC,TRBV20-1,TRBJ2-7,TRBD1,few
CASSMNRQGAYGYTF,TGTGCCAGCAGCATGAATAGACAGGGGGCCTATGGCTACACCTTC,TRBV7-2,TRBJ1-2,TRBD1,few
CASSLGVTYEQYF,TGTGCCAGCAGTCTAGGAGTTACCTACGAGCAGTACTTC,TRBV25-1,TRBJ2-7,NA,many
CASSRENIQYF,TGTGCCAGCAGTCGAGAAAACATTCAGTACTTC,TRBV7-2,TRBJ2-4,NA,many
CASSWTATNSPLHF,TGTGCCAGCAGTTGGACAGCGACTAATTCACCCCTCCACTTT,TRBV27,TRBJ1-6,NA,many
CASSFLPGLAEGRQFF,TGTGCCAGCAGCTTCCTACCGGGACTAGCGGAGGGACGGCAGTTCTTC,TRBV5-5,TRBJ2-1,TRBD2,many
CAWSVRALQPQHF,TGTGCCTGGAGTGTAAGGGCCCTGCAGCCCCAGCATTTT,TRBV30,TRBJ1-5,NA,NA
CASSLDRVDQPQHF,TGTGCCAGCAGCCTGGACAGGGTGGATCAGCCCCAGCATTTT,TRBV12-3/TRBV12-4,TRBJ1-5,TRBD1,many
CASSFHYGTSGYKETQYF,TGTGCCAGCAGCTTTCACTACGGGACTAGCGGATATAAAGAGACCCAGTACTTC,TRBV5-5,TRBJ2-5,TRBD2,few
CASMPGGLNTEAFF,TGTGCCAGTATGCCGGGAGGGCTGAACACTGAAGCTTTCTTT,TRBV19,TRBJ1-1,NA,many
CASSLDRGGDTQYF,TGCGCCAGCAGCTTAGACAGGGGCGGAGATACGCAGTATTTT,TRBV5-1,TRBJ2-3,TRBD1,many
CATSRGMMWREGQETQYF,TGTGCCACCAGCAGAGGAATGATGTGGCGGGAGGGACAAGAGACCCAGTACTTC,TRBV15,TRBJ2-5,TRBD2,many